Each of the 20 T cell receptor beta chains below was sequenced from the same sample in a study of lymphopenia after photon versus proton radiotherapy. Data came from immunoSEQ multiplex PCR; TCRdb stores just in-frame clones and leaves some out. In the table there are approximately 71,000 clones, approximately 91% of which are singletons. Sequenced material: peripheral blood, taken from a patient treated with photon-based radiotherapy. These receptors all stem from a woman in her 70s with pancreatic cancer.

Here the CDR3 DNA reads TGTGCCAGCAGTGACTTACCAGGGACCCCGGGGTACAATGAGCAGTTCTTC. This codes for CASSDLPGTPGYNEQFF. This chain connects TRBV6-4 to TRBJ2-1, with D possibly called TRBD1 or TRBD2 (5 bases each). The CDR3 runs to 17 residues. The ends were cut back, 1 base at V and 4 bases at J, with 17 bases in the middle. Germline lookup yields CDR1 MRHNA and CDR2 SNTAGT.

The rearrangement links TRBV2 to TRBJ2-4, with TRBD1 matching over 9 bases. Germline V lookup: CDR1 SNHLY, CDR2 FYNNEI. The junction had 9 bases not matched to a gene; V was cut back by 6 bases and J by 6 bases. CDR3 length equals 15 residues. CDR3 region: CASRDSGTGRNIQYF. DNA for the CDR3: TGTGCCAGCAGAGACTCCGGGACAGGGCGAAACATTCAGTACTTC.

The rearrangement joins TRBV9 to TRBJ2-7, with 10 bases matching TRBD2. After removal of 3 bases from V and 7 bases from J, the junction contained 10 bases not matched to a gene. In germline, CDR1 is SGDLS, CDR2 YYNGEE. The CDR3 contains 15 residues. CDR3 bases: TGTGCCAGCAGCGCCTCAGCGGGAGGGCCAGAGGAGCAGTACTTC. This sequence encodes CASSASAGGPEEQYF. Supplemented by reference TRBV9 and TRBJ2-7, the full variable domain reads DSGVTQTPKHLITATGQRVTLRCSPRSGDLSVYWYQQSLDQGLQFLIQYYNGEERAKGNILERFSAQQFPDLHSELNLSSLELGDSALYFCASSASAGGPEEQYFGPGTRLTVT.

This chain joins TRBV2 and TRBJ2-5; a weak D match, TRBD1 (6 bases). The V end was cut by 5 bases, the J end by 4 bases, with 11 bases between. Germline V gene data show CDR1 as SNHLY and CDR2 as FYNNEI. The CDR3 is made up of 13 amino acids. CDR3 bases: TGTGCCAGCAGTCGCCAGGGGAGAGAGACCCAGTACTTC. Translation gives CASSRQGRETQYF.

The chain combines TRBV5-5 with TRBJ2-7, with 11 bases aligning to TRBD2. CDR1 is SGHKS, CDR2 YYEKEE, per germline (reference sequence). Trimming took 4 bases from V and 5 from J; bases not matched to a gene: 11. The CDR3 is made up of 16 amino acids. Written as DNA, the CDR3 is TGTGCCAGCAGCCCGGCCCCAGCTAGCGGGAGGCACGAGCAGTACTTC. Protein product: CASSPAPASGRHEQYF.

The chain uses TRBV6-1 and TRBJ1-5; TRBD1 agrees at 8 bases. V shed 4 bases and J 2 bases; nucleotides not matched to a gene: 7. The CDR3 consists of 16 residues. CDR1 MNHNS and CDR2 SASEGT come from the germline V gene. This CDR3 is CASSVQQGVGNQPQHF. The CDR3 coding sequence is TGTGCCAGCAGTGTACAACAGGGGGTTGGCAATCAGCCCCAGCATTTT.

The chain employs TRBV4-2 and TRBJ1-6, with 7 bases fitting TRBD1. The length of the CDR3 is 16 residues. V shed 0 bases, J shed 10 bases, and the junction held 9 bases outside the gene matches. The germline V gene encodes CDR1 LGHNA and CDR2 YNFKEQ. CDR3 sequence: CASSQDTTGNGSPLHF. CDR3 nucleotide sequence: TGTGCCAGCAGCCAAGATACGACAGGGAATGGCTCACCCCTCCACTTT.

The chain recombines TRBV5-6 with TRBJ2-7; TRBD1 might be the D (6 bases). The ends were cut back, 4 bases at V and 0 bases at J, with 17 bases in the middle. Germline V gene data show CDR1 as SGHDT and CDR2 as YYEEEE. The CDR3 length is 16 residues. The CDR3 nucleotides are TGTGCCAGCAGCGGGGTAGGACAGTTGAGCTCCTACGAGCAGTACTTC. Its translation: CASSGVGQLSSYEQYF.

In DNA, the CDR3 is TGTGCCAGCAGCCCCCACCTGGCAGGTAGCTACGAGCAGTACTTC. Its protein is CASSPHLAGSYEQYF. The rearrangement joins TRBV11-1 to TRBJ2-7; D not resolved. CDR1 SGHAT and CDR2 FQDESV come from the germline V gene (reference sequence). V lost 5 bases and J 3 bases, leaving 17 bases between the germline ends. CDR3 length: 15 amino acids.

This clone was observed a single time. CDR3 nucleotides: TGTGCCAGCAGTTTTAGTCAGGGGCGGGGCCGCTACACCTTC. It is translated as CASSFSQGRGRYTF. J is TRBJ1-2 and V is TRBV28; tentatively, D is TRBD1 (6 bases). Germline CDR1 MDHEN, CDR2 SYDVKM. There are 14 residues in the CDR3. V shed 3 bases and J shed 9 bases, with 17 bases lying between them.

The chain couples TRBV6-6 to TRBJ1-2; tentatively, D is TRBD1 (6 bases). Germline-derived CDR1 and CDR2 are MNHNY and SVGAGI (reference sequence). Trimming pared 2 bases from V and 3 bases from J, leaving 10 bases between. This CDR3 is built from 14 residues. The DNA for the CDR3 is TGTGCCAGCAGTTACACAAAGGGGGACTATGGCTACACCTTC. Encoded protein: CASSYTKGDYGYTF.

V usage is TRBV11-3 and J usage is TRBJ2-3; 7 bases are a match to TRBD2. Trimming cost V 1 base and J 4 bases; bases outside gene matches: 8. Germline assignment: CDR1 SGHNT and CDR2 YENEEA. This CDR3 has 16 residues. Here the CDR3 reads CASSLVLRECPDTQYF. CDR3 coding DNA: TGTGCCAGCAGCTTAGTCTTGCGGGAGTGCCCAGATACGCAGTATTTT. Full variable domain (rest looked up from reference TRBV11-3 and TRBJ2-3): EAGVVQSPRYKIIEKKQPVAFWCNPISGHNTLYWYLQNLGQGPELLIRYENEEAVDDSQLPKDRFSAERLKGVDSTLKIQPAELGDSAVYLCASSLVLRECPDTQYFGPGTRLTVL.

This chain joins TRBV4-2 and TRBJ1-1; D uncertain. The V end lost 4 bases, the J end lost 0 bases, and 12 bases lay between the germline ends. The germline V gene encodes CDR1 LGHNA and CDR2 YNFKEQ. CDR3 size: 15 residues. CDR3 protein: CASSPGVTMNTEAFF. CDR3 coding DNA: TGTGCCAGCAGCCCGGGAGTTACCATGAACACTGAAGCTTTCTTT.

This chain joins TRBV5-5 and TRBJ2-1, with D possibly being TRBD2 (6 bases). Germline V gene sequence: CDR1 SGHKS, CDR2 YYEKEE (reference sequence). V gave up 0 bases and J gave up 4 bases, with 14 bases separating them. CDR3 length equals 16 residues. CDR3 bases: TGTGCCAGCAGCTTGGAGAGCGGAGGGATTTACAATGAGCAGTTCTTC. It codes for CASSLESGGIYNEQFF.

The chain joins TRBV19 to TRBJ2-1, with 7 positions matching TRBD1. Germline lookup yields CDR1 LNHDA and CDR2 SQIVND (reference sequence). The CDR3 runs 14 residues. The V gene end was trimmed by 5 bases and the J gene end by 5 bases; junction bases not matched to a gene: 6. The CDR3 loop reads CASSSWDSHNEQFF. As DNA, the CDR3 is TGTGCCAGTAGTTCGTGGGACAGCCACAATGAGCAGTTCTTC. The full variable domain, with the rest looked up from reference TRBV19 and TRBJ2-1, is DGGITQSPKYLFRKEGQNVTLSCEQNLNHDAMYWYRQDPGQGLRLIYYSQIVNDFQKGDIAEGYSVSREKKESFPLTVTSAQKNPTAFYLCASSSWDSHNEQFFGPGTRLTVL.

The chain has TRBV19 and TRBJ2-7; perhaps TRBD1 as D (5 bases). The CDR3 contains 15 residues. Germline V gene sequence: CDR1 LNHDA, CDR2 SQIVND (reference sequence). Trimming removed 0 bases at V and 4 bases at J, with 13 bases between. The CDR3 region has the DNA TGTGCCAGTAGTATAGATCTGGCAGGGCCGTACGAGCAGTACTTC. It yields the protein CASSIDLAGPYEQYF.

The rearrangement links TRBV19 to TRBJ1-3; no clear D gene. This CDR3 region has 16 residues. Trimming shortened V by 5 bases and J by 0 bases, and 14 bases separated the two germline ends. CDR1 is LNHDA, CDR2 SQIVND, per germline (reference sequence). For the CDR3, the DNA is TGTGCCAGTAGTCCCTTACAGAGCTACTCTGGAAACACCATATATTTT. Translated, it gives CASSPLQSYSGNTIYF.

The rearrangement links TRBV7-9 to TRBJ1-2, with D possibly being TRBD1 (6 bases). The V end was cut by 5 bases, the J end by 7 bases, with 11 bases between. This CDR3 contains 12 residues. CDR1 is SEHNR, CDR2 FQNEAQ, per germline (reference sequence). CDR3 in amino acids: CASSPGTIGYTF. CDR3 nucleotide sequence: TGTGCCAGCAGCCCCGGGACAATTGGCTACACCTTC.

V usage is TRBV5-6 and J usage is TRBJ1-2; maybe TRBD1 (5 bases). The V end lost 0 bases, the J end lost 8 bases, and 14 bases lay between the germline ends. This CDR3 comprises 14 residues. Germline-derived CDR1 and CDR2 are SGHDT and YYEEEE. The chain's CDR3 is CASSLVGVLEGYTF. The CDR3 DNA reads TGTGCCAGCAGCTTGGTAGGGGTTCTAGAGGGCTACACCTTC.

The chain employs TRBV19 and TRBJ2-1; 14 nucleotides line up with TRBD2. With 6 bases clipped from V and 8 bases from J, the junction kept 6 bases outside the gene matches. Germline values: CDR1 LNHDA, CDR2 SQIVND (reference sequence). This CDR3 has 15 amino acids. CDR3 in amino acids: CASSPGTSGSYEQFF. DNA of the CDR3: TGTGCCAGTAGCCCCGGGACTAGCGGGAGTTATGAGCAGTTCTTC.